This T cell receptor beta chain came from a study of regulatory T cells in long-lasting Graves disease. This clonotype was recorded many times. Libraries of TCR beta came from iRepertoire HTBI primers plus Arm-PCR of CDR3 regions. TCRdb itself ran the multiplex PCR reads through MiXCR, one entry per CDR3 protein. The sample contains hundreds of thousands of distinct CDR3 sequences, about 18% of which appear only once. As for time point: persistent/refractory GD, antithyroid drugs over 5 years with positive TRAb. The TCR library was made from RNA extracted from PBMCs. This CDR3 comprises 14 residues. CDR1 is DFQATT and CDR2 is SNEGSKA in the germline V gene (reference sequence). The J segment lost 2 bases and the V segment lost 0 bases, leaving 4 bases of the junction unmatched.

The rearrangement uses TRBV20-1 and TRBJ2-7; 7 bases fit TRBD2. The sample consisted of peripheral blood mononuclear cells (PBMCs), taken when the disease was refractory, from a patient treated with antithyroid drugs. The TCR comes from a female donor with Graves disease. The chain's CDR3 is CSARDLGTTYEQYF. CDR3 nucleotides: TGCAGTGCTAGAGATCTAGGGACTACCTACGAGCAGTACTTC.